The 17 T cell receptor beta chains below all came from one sample that was sequenced in a study of cytomegalovirus exposure and HLA in healthy donors. PCR amplification relied on 60 Vbeta primers (plus 13 Jbeta primers). TCRdb keeps only in-frame clones here, not all; method: immunoSEQ multiplex PCR. The table shows roughly 200,000 clones, with around nine tenths occurring only once. Sample: PBMCs. Receptors were obtained from a woman in her 30s in good health and CMV-seronegative.

The chain is built from TRBV27 and TRBJ1-1, with D uncertain. From germline, CDR1 is MNHEY and CDR2 SMNVEV (reference sequence). The CDR3 consists of 12 residues. Trimming pared 4 bases from V and 5 bases from J, leaving 8 bases between. The CDR3: CASSSGGTEAFF. The CDR3 DNA follows: TGTGCCAGCAGTTCGGGAGGGACTGAAGCTTTCTTT.

This clone has just one count. The rearrangement links TRBV2 to TRBJ2-1; 7 nucleotides align to TRBD1. The CDR3 has 13 amino acids. J gave up 8 bases and V 10 bases, and 11 bases lay outside the gene matches. Germline V gene sequence: CDR1 SNHLY, CDR2 FYNNEI. The chain's CDR3 is CATSYYQGDEQFF. DNA for the CDR3: TGTGCCACCTCATATTATCAGGGGGATGAGCAGTTCTTC. Full variable domain (remainder filled in from reference TRBV2 and TRBJ2-1): EPEVTQTPSHQVTQMGQEVILRCVPISNHLYFYWYRQILGQKVEFLVSFYNNEISEKSEIFDDQFSVERPDGSNFTLKIRSTKLEDSAMYFCATSYYQGDEQFFGPGTRLTVL.

The genes are TRBV29-1 and TRBJ1-2; no reliable D call. The CDR3 is 11 amino acids. The germline V gene encodes CDR1 SQVTM and CDR2 ANQGSEA. The germline V and J ends were trimmed by 4 bases and 6 bases, with 9 bases remaining between them. CDR3: CSVGGGNGYTF. Written as DNA, the CDR3 is TGCAGCGTTGGGGGAGGTAATGGCTACACCTTC. Drawing the rest from reference TRBV29-1 and TRBJ1-2, the complete variable domain is SAVISQKPSRDICQRGTSLTIQCQVDSQVTMMFWYRQQPGQSLTLIATANQGSEATYESGFVIDKFPISRPNLTFSTLTVSNMSPEDSSIYLCSVGGGNGYTFGSGTRLTVV.

This chain uses TRBV7-8 with TRBJ2-3; TRBD2 matches at 11 bases. The V segment lost 4 bases and the J segment 2 bases; nucleotides outside the gene matches: 8. The CDR3 loop spans 17 amino acids. The V gene's germline CDR1 is SGHVS and CDR2 FQNEAQ. CDR3: CASSSLTSGKITDTQYF. The CDR3 nucleotides are TGTGCCAGCAGCTCCCTGACTAGCGGGAAAATCACAGATACGCAGTATTTT.

The chain has TRBV9 and TRBJ2-5; the D gene is possibly TRBD2 (6 bases). V was trimmed by 0 bases and J by 1 base, leaving 13 bases between them. Germline CDR1 is SGDLS and CDR2 is YYNGEE. There are 16 residues in the CDR3. CDR3 sequence (DNA): TGTGCCAGCAGCGTAGCCCCTCGGGGGACCCAAGAGACCCAGTACTTC. Translation gives CASSVAPRGTQETQYF.

The J gene is TRBJ1-3, the V gene TRBV9; possible D gene TRBD1, 6 bases. This CDR3 has 16 residues. Germline loops: CDR1 SGDLS, CDR2 YYNGEE. Trimming took off 4 bases at V and 4 bases at J, with 18 bases between the two ends. The CDR3 protein is CASSRYGGPGGNTIYF. The CDR3 DNA reads as TGTGCCAGCAGCCGATACGGGGGGCCGGGAGGAAACACCATATATTTT.

This rearrangement joins TRBV5-6 to TRBJ1-2; D unresolved. CDR1 SGHDT and CDR2 YYEEEE come from the germline V gene. The V and J ends lost 3 bases and 5 bases respectively, with 8 bases between them. The CDR3 is 12 amino acids. The CDR3 nucleotides read TGTGCCAGCAGCTCTGTCGTATATGGCTACACCTTC. Translation: CASSSVVYGYTF.

V gene TRBV7-9 combines with J gene TRBJ2-7; 8 bases are a match to TRBD2. This CDR3 is built from 17 residues. The V gene's germline CDR1 is SEHNR and CDR2 FQNEAQ (reference sequence). The trim removed 3 bases at V and 0 bases at J, leaving 10 bases unmatched. The CDR3 DNA follows: TGTGCCAGCAGCTTTCAAGCGGGGGCCCTACTCTCCTACGAGCAGTACTTC. Residues: CASSFQAGALLSYEQYF.

DNA for the CDR3: TGCGCCAGCGAGGATGAGCAGTTCTTC. It codes for CASEDEQFF. V is TRBV5-1 and J is TRBJ2-1; D remains unclear. Trimming left V 7 bases short and J 8 bases short, with 4 bases between. The CDR3 extends over 9 amino acids. Germline V gives CDR1 SGHRS, CDR2 YFSETQ.

This chain links TRBV13 with TRBJ2-7; TRBD2 might be the D (6 bases). V lost 3 bases, J lost 4 bases, and 13 bases lay in between. The CDR3 is 14 residues long. Germline V gene sequence: CDR1 PRHDT, CDR2 FYEKMQ (reference sequence). The CDR3 sequence is CASSFRGNSYEQYF. The CDR3 coding sequence is TGTGCCAGCAGCTTCCGGGGGAACTCTTACGAGCAGTACTTC.

As DNA, the CDR3 is TGTGCCAGCAGCTCGGGACAGGGCCTGAACACTGAAGCTTTCTTT. Translation gives CASSSGQGLNTEAFF. The rearrangement uses TRBV7-6 and TRBJ1-1; TRBD1 aligns across 9 bases. The CDR3 is 15 amino acids. Germline assignment: CDR1 SGHVS and CDR2 FNYEAQ. Germline trimming cut 4 bases from V and 0 bases from J; bases unmatched to any gene: 3.

The genes are TRBV9 and TRBJ1-1, with TRBD1 matching over 8 bases. Germline V lookup: CDR1 SGDLS, CDR2 YYNGEE. The V and J ends lost 3 bases and 4 bases, in that order; junction bases with no gene match: 8. The CDR3 extends over 15 amino acids. The CDR3 nucleotides read TGTGCCAGCAGCGCCACGACAGGGGTGGGCACTGAAGCTTTCTTT. Amino acids: CASSATTGVGTEAFF.

The DNA for the CDR3 is TGTGCCAGCAGCTTGCCTGTGGGACAGGGCCCGTTCTTC. This codes for CASSLPVGQGPFF. The V call is TRBV5-6, the J call TRBJ2-1; 9 bases map to TRBD1. CDR3 length: 13 residues. Trimming cost V 1 base and J 15 bases; bases outside gene matches: 8. Germline V gives CDR1 SGHDT, CDR2 YYEEEE.

The rearrangement joins TRBV11-2 to TRBJ2-6, with 10 nucleotides matching TRBD2. This CDR3 has 18 amino acids. Germline loops: CDR1 SGHAT, CDR2 FQNNGV. With V trimmed by 1 base and J by 0 bases, 3 bases remained unmatched. CDR3 amino acids: CASSLASGGNSGANVLTF. The CDR3 nucleotides are TGTGCCAGCAGCTTAGCTAGCGGGGGAAACTCTGGGGCCAACGTCCTGACTTTC.

CDR3 sequence (DNA): TGTGCCAGCAGTGAAGGAGGAAGCTCCTACAATGAGCAGTTCTTC. Translated, it gives CASSEGGSSYNEQFF. The rearrangement joins TRBV6-1 to TRBJ2-1, with D unclear. With 1 base removed from V and 0 bases from J, the gap between germline ends came to 7 bases. Germline V CDR1 and CDR2: MNHNS, SASEGT. The CDR3 sequence is 15 residues long.

The V call is TRBV5-4, the J call TRBJ1-1; a possible D gene is TRBD1 (6 bases). With 2 bases removed from V and 8 bases from J, the gap between germline ends came to 13 bases. CDR1 SGHNT and CDR2 YYREEE come from the germline V gene (reference sequence). This CDR3 spans 13 amino acids. The CDR3 here is CASSFGPGVEAFF. The CDR3 DNA sequence: TGTGCCAGCAGCTTTGGACCAGGGGTGGAAGCTTTCTTT.

This clone has only one observation. The rearrangement links TRBV10-2 to TRBJ2-1; the match to TRBD2 covers 8 bases. With 2 bases clipped from V and 5 bases from J, the junction kept 8 bases outside the gene matches. The CDR3 extends over 16 amino acids. Germline V lookup: CDR1 WSHSY, CDR2 SAAADI. The CDR3 DNA is TGCGCCAGCAGTGAGCCCGGACTAGCTTTCGACAATGAGCAGTTCTTC. Amino acid sequence: CASSEPGLAFDNEQFF.